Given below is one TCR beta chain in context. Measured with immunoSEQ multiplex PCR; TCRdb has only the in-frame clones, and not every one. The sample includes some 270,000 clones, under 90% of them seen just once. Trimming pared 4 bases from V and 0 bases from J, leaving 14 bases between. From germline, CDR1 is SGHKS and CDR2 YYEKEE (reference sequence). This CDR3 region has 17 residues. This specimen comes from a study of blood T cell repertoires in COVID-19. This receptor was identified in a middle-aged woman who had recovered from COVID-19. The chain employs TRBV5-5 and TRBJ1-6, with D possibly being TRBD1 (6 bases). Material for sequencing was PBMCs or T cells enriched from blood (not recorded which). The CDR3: CASSPRTESSYNSPLHF. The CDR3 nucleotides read TGTGCCAGCAGCCCCCGGACAGAGAGCTCCTATAATTCACCCCTCCACTTT.